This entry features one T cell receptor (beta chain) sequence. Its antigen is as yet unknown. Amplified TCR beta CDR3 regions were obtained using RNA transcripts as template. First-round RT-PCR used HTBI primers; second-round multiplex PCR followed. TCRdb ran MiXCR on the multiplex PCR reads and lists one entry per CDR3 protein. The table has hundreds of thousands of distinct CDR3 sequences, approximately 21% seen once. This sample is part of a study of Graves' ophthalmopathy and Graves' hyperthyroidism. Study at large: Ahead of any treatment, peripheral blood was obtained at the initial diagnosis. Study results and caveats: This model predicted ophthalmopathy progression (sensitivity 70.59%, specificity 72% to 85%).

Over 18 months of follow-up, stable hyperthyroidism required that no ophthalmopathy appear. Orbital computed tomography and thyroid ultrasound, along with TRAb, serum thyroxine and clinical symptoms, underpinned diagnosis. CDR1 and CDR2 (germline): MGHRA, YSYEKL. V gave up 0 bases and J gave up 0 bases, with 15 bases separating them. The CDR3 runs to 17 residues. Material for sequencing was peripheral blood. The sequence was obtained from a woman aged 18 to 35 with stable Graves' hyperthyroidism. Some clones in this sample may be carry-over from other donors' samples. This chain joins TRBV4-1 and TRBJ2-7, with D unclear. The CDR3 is CASSQEGLRRSSYEQYF. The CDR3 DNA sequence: TGCGCCAGCAGCCAAGAAGGTCTGCGGCGGAGCTCCTACGAGCAGTACTTC.